This entry concerns a single T cell receptor (beta chain). Antigen specificity is unknown. No fewer than two post-ART and no fewer than one pre-ART PBMC samples existed for each donor. This sample is part of a study of long-term antiretroviral therapy in people with HIV. Notes on the study in general: Relative to control repertoires, HIV repertoires exhibited narrower CDR3 length ranges. Pre-ART clonal expansion yielded clones that dominated the repertoire at all time points. Following ART, diversity rose but still fell short of transplant donor controls.

Researchers ran immunoSEQ v3.0 at survey level. Assay used: immunoSEQ multiplex PCR; TCRdb lists only in-frame clones, some missing. This table holds 20,000 to 25,000 clones, around 86% found once. The starting material was unsorted PBMCs, obtained 0.1 years before starting antiretroviral therapy. The receptor's source is a man aged 35-49 years with HIV.

The CDR3, as DNA: TGTGCCAGCAGAGAACAGGACCCTAAAAACATTCAGTACTTC. Its translation is CASREQDPKNIQYF. This chain links TRBV28 with TRBJ2-4; D possibly corresponds to TRBD1 (5 bases). V dropped 6 bases and J dropped 4 bases, with 13 bases sitting between them. From germline, CDR1 is MDHEN and CDR2 SYDVKM. The CDR3 totals 14 residues. The entire variable domain, with the rest obtained from reference TRBV28 and TRBJ2-4, is as follows: DVKVTQSSRYLVKRTGEKVFLECVQDMDHENMFWYRQDPGLGLRLIYFSYDVKMKEKGDIPEGYSVSREKKERFSLILESASTNQTSMYLCASREQDPKNIQYFGAGTRLSVL.